These 31 T cell receptor beta chains were all obtained from the same sample, sequenced in a study of blood T cells in healthy people across ages. The authors ran a second PCR of about 6 to 11 cycles using a sample-barcoded 5' primer and a J-beta primer mix. TCRdb processed the 5' RACE reads anew with MiXCR; each CDR3 protein has one entry. The sample lists roughly 790,000 distinct CDR3 sequences, roughly 41% occurring once. Sequenced material: blood. All receptors derive from a woman aged 55-75 years in good health.

The chain has TRBV12-3 or TRBV12-4 and TRBJ1-6; D gene uncertain. The CDR3 covers 17 residues. The germline V and J ends were trimmed by 6 bases and 5 bases, with 20 bases remaining between them. The CDR3 here is CASSLRRFGTNNSPLHF. As DNA, the CDR3 is TGTGCCAGCAGCCTAAGAAGGTTCGGAACCAATAATTCACCCCTCCACTTT.

This chain uses TRBV27 with TRBJ1-5; weak D call: TRBD1 (5 bases). Germline V gene data show CDR1 as MNHEY and CDR2 as SMNVEV (reference sequence). The CDR3 is 13 amino acids. V gave up 6 bases and J gave up 6 bases, with 12 bases separating them. The CDR3 region is CASSPGNRQPQHF. CDR3 sequence (DNA): TGTGCCAGCAGCCCAGGGAACCGTCAGCCCCAGCATTTT.

This clonotype was observed a few times. V gene TRBV27 combines with J gene TRBJ1-4; D remains unclear. The CDR3 has 13 amino acids. Looked up from germline, CDR1 is MNHEY and CDR2 is SMNVEV (reference sequence). V was trimmed by 3 bases and J by 8 bases, leaving 10 bases between them. In DNA, the CDR3 is TGTGCCAGCAGTTTGAAGGGAAGGGAAAAACTGTTTTTT. Residues: CASSLKGREKLFF.

This chain links TRBV28 with TRBJ2-3; D may be TRBD2 (7 bases). The germline gives CDR1 MDHEN, CDR2 SYDVKM. V was cut by 3 bases and J by 2 bases, with 21 bases left in between. The CDR3 runs 18 residues. CDR3 amino acids: CASSFPGTGRGPTDTQYF. Here the CDR3 DNA reads TGTGCCAGCAGTTTCCCTGGTACAGGGAGGGGTCCCACAGATACGCAGTATTTT.

This clonotype showed up just a few times. The genes are TRBV15 and TRBJ1-2; D may be TRBD1 (5 bases). V gave up 0 bases and J gave up 8 bases, with 10 bases separating them. Germline assignment: CDR1 LNHNV and CDR2 YYDKDF (reference sequence). The CDR3 is 13 residues long. The DNA of the CDR3 is TGTGCCACCAGCAGAGATGGAGGGGACGGCTACACCTTC. It encodes CATSRDGGDGYTF.

This chain links TRBV7-9 with TRBJ1-6; 10 positions match TRBD1. Germline CDR1 is SEHNR and CDR2 is FQNEAQ (reference sequence). This CDR3 spans 14 amino acids. After removal of 5 bases from V and 14 bases from J, the junction contained 9 bases not matched to a gene. CDR3 bases: TGTGCCAGCAGCCCCGGGACAGGGGCCTATGCCCTCCACTTT. Protein: CASSPGTGAYALHF.

In its sample, this clonotype was seen a few times. V and J are TRBV6-5 and TRBJ2-7; tentatively, D is TRBD1 (6 bases). This CDR3 is built from 14 residues. The V and J ends lost 2 bases and 2 bases respectively, with 10 bases between them. Germline CDR1 MNHEY, CDR2 SVGAGI. The CDR3 sequence is CASSYAGAAYEQYF. CDR3 sequence (DNA): TGTGCCAGCAGTTACGCAGGGGCAGCCTACGAGCAGTACTTC.

This rearrangement joins TRBV7-2 to TRBJ1-1, with TRBD1 identical over 8 bases. The J segment lost 10 bases and the V segment lost 3 bases, leaving 4 bases of the junction unmatched. This CDR3 spans 12 amino acids. CDR1 SGHTA and CDR2 FQGNSA come from the germline V gene. The CDR3 coding sequence is TGTGCCAGCAGCTTGTGGACAGGGATAGCTTTCTTT. Translated, it gives CASSLWTGIAFF.

This clonotype was detected a few times. The rearrangement joins TRBV12-3 or TRBV12-4 to TRBJ2-1; TRBD2 agrees at 16 bases. After removal of 5 bases from V and 10 bases from J, the junction contained 5 bases not matched to a gene. The CDR3 contains 15 residues. Written as DNA, the CDR3 is TGTGCCAGCAGTAAGGGACTAGCGGGAGGGAGGGAGCAGTTCTTC. It specifies CASSKGLAGGREQFF.

This sequence joins TRBV19 and TRBJ2-3, with 8 bases aligning to TRBD2. CDR1 and CDR2 (germline): LNHDA, SQIVND (reference sequence). V was pared by 6 bases and J by 4 bases, with 12 bases of the junction left unmatched. CDR3 size: 16 residues. The CDR3, as DNA: TGTGCCAGTAGCCAGAGACTAGCGCAAGGGGCAGATACGCAGTATTTT. Its protein is CASSQRLAQGADTQYF.

This sequence joins TRBV10-3 and TRBJ1-4, with 7 bases identical to TRBD1. The CDR3 spans 15 residues. From germline, CDR1 is ENHRY and CDR2 SYGVKD. V gave up 2 bases and J gave up 4 bases; unmatched junction bases: 4. CDR3 nucleotide sequence: TGTGCCATCAGTGAGCGACAGGGCATTAATGAAAAACTGTTTTTT. Translation: CAISERQGINEKLFF.

This rearrangement joins TRBV27 to TRBJ2-5; D call uncertain. TRBJ2-7 explains the end of the DNA better; the J call may be wrong. CDR1 is MNHEY and CDR2 is SMNVEV in the germline V gene (reference sequence). CDR3 length: 12 amino acids. This chain's CDR3 is CASSHGPYEQYF. The CDR3 coding sequence is TGTGCCAGCAGTCATGGACCCTACGAGCAGTACTTC.

The chain uses TRBV13 and TRBJ2-3, with D perhaps matching TRBD2 (7 bases). The V end lost 3 bases, the J end lost 2 bases, and 15 bases lay between the germline ends. CDR3 length: 16 residues. CDR1 and CDR2 from the germline V gene are PRHDT and FYEKMQ (reference sequence). This CDR3 is CASSFMWRGLTDTQYF. CDR3 sequence (DNA): TGTGCCAGCAGCTTTATGTGGCGGGGGCTCACAGATACGCAGTATTTT.

This clonotype was recorded at least ten times. V usage is TRBV29-1 and J usage is TRBJ2-1, with TRBD2 matching over 10 bases. The germline V gene encodes CDR1 SQVTM and CDR2 ANQGSEA. Trimming took 7 bases from V and 6 from J; bases not matched to a gene: 12. The CDR3 loop spans 15 amino acids. CDR3 nucleotide sequence: TGCAGCGCTGCAACTGCGCTAGCGGGAGTCAATGAGCAGTTCTTC. This codes for CSAATALAGVNEQFF.

This clonotype was counted between two and nine times. This rearrangement joins TRBV12-3 or TRBV12-4 to TRBJ2-1; no clear D. Between the trimmed V and J ends, which lost 6 bases and 7 bases, there was a span of 13 bases. The CDR3 has 13 amino acids. CDR3 coding DNA: TGTGCCAGCAGATCGGTCTCCTGGAATGAGCAGTTCTTC. Amino acids: CASRSVSWNEQFF.

The rearrangement links TRBV20-1 to TRBJ2-2; no firm D call. The CDR3 is 18 amino acids. V lost 3 bases and J lost 6, with 26 bases in between. Germline V gene lookup returns CDR1 DFQATT and CDR2 SNEGSKA (reference sequence). In DNA, the CDR3 is TGCAGTGCTAGTGTGGCAGGTGACACCTACAATGAGGCCGGGGAGCTGTTTTTT. As protein: CSASVAGDTYNEAGELFF.

This clonotype has ten or more counts. The rearrangement links TRBV10-3 to TRBJ2-7; 9 bases fit TRBD2. V was clipped by 3 bases and J by 1 base; unmatched bases: 7. Looked up from germline, CDR1 is ENHRY and CDR2 is SYGVKD. The CDR3 spans 16 residues. CDR3 bases: TGTGCCATCAGTGATCCCCAGCGGGAGGTTTCCTACGAGCAGTACTTC. This translates into CAISDPQREVSYEQYF.

This clonotype was detected a few times. The genes are TRBV5-8 and TRBJ2-4; TRBD2 might be the D (6 bases). Trimming left V 4 bases short and J 1 base short, with 12 bases between. The CDR3 length is 15 residues. Germline V gives CDR1 SGHTS, CDR2 YDEGEE. The CDR3 spells CASSALEGAKNIQYF. The DNA for the CDR3 is TGTGCCAGCAGCGCCCTGGAGGGTGCCAAAAACATTCAGTACTTC.

In its sample, this clonotype was seen a few times. The J gene is TRBJ2-1, the V gene TRBV18; D is undetermined. The germline gives CDR1 KGHSH, CDR2 LQKENI. Trimming removed 10 bases from V and 5 bases from J, with 9 bases in between. The CDR3 runs to 11 residues. The CDR3 DNA sequence: TGTGCCAACACATTCGACAATGAGCAGTTCTTC. The encoded protein is CANTFDNEQFF. Variable domain in full (rest from reference TRBV18 and TRBJ2-1): NAGVMQNPRHLVRRRGQEARLRCSPMKGHSHVYWYRQLPEEGLKFMVYLQKENIIDESGMPKERFSAEFPKEGPSILRIQQVVRGDSAAYFCANTFDNEQFFGPGTRLTVL.

The rearrangement uses TRBV20-1 and TRBJ1-2; a weak D match, TRBD1 (5 bases). V shed 0 bases and J shed 4 bases, with 12 bases lying between them. Germline V gene data show CDR1 as DFQATT and CDR2 as SNEGSKA (reference sequence). The CDR3 is 14 residues long. The CDR3 DNA reads as TGCAGTGCTAGAGATATAGGGGAAACCTATGGCTACACCTTC. Translating gives CSARDIGETYGYTF.

This clonotype was observed many times. The chain joins TRBV12-3 or TRBV12-4 to TRBJ2-1, with unresolved D. The CDR3 length is 14 residues. Trimming shortened V by 6 bases and J by 0 bases, and 9 bases separated the two germline ends. The CDR3 bases are TGTGCCAGCAGGCAGATTGCCTCCTACAATGAGCAGTTCTTC. Its protein product is CASRQIASYNEQFF.

This clonotype was counted a few times. The V call is TRBV4-1, the J call TRBJ2-1; D is possibly TRBD2 (6 bases). This CDR3 region has 17 residues. The germline V gene encodes CDR1 MGHRA and CDR2 YSYEKL. V was clipped by 5 bases and J by 4 bases, with 21 bases between them. The CDR3 loop reads CASSIGARDFPYNEQFF. In nucleotides, the CDR3 is TGCGCCAGCAGCATCGGGGCTCGGGACTTCCCTTACAATGAGCAGTTCTTC.

On this clonotype: This may arise from a read error, as a much more abundant clone is one base away. The V gene is TRBV7-2, the J gene TRBJ2-1; TRBD2 aligns across 10 bases. The length of the CDR3 is 15 residues. J gave up 2 bases and V 7 bases, and 5 bases lay outside the gene matches. CDR1 SGHTA and CDR2 FQGNSA come from the germline V gene. CDR3 loop: CASTNTSGTYNEQFF. CDR3 in DNA: TGTGCCAGCACCAACACTAGCGGGACCTACAATGAGCAGTTCTTC.

This clonotype was picked up one time. This chain joins TRBV28 and TRBJ2-3, with 12 bases fitting TRBD2. The germline V gene has CDR1 MDHEN and CDR2 SYDVKM. CDR3 length equals 17 residues. V was clipped by 2 bases and J by 3 bases; unmatched bases: 6. CDR3: CASSLDRTSGETDTQYF. The CDR3 DNA is TGTGCCAGCAGTTTAGATAGGACTAGCGGGGAAACAGATACGCAGTATTTT.

This sequence joins TRBV7-2 and TRBJ2-1; tentative D call: TRBD2 (6 bases). Germline V lookup: CDR1 SGHTA, CDR2 FQGNSA. Trimming took 5 bases from V and 4 from J, leaving 15 bases between them. The CDR3 has 15 amino acids. CDR3 sequence (DNA): TGTGCCAGCAGCCCCGCGGGACTGGCTTACAATGAGCAGTTCTTC. The encoded protein is CASSPAGLAYNEQFF.

This clonotype was detected a few times. V usage is TRBV6-5 and J usage is TRBJ2-7; D may be TRBD1 (5 bases). The CDR3 is made up of 15 amino acids. CDR1 and CDR2 (germline): MNHEY, SVGAGI. Trimming stripped 8 bases from V and 2 bases from J, with 19 bases between. The CDR3 sequence: CASCPRAGITYEQYF. As DNA, the CDR3 is TGTGCCAGCTGCCCTAGGGCAGGGATTACCTACGAGCAGTACTTC.

This clonotype was counted many times. The rearrangement links TRBV9 to TRBJ2-7; 7 bases agree with TRBD1. CDR1 SGDLS and CDR2 YYNGEE come from the germline V gene. V shed 3 bases and J 5 bases; nucleotides not matched to a gene: 8. This CDR3 region has 14 residues. In DNA form, the CDR3 reads TGTGCCAGCAGCGCCCAGACAGGGTCCCACGAGCAGTACTTC. It yields the protein CASSAQTGSHEQYF.

The J gene is TRBJ2-1, the V gene TRBV5-5; D is undetermined. Germline V gene data show CDR1 as SGHKS and CDR2 as YYEKEE (reference sequence). Trimming stripped 4 bases from V and 4 bases from J, with 15 bases between. The CDR3 extends over 15 amino acids. The CDR3 spells CASSVIELGYNEQFF. Written as DNA, the CDR3 is TGTGCCAGCAGCGTGATAGAGCTCGGATACAATGAGCAGTTCTTC. Supplemented by reference TRBV5-5 and TRBJ2-1, the full variable domain reads DAGVTQSPTHLIKTRGQQVTLRCSPISGHKSVSWYQQVLGQGPQFIFQYYEKEERGRGNFPDRFSARQFPNYSSELNVNALLLGDSALYLCASSVIELGYNEQFFGPGTRLTVL.

The rearrangement joins TRBV3-1 to TRBJ2-5; TRBD2 agrees at 10 bases. The CDR3 has 16 amino acids. Per germline, CDR1 LGHDT and CDR2 YNNKEL (reference sequence). V was clipped by 2 bases and J by 1 base; unmatched bases: 4. CDR3 nucleotides: TGTGCCAGCAGCCAATTAGGACTAGCGGTCCAAGAGACCCAGTACTTC. It yields the protein CASSQLGLAVQETQYF.

A single count supports this clonotype. The chain couples TRBV27 to TRBJ1-5, with TRBD1 matching over 7 bases. Germline V lookup: CDR1 MNHEY, CDR2 SMNVEV (reference sequence). This CDR3 is 18 amino acids long. Unmatched junction bases numbered 14, after V lost 2 bases and J lost 4 bases. The DNA for the CDR3 is TGTGCCAGCAGTTTAAGGGGCCCATCAGGGGGGTCTAATCAGCCCCAGCATTTT. Translated, it gives CASSLRGPSGGSNQPQHF.

There are a few counts of this clonotype. The V gene is TRBV6-1, the J gene TRBJ1-6; D unclear. The V end was cut by 6 bases, the J end by 6 bases, with 12 bases between. The germline V gene encodes CDR1 MNHNS and CDR2 SASEGT. The CDR3 runs to 14 residues. Written as DNA, the CDR3 is TGTGCCAGCAGGACGGCCGCGCTTAATTCACCCCTCCACTTT. It is translated as CASRTAALNSPLHF.